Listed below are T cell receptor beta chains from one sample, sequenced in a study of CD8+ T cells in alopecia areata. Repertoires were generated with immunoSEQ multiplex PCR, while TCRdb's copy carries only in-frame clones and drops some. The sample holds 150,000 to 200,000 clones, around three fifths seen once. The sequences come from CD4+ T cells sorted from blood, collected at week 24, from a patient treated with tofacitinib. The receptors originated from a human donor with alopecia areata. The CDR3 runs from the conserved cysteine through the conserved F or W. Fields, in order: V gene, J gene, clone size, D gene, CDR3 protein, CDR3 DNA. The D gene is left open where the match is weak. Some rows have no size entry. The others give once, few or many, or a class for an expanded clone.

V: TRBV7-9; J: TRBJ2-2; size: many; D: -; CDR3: CASSLQANTGELFF; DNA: TGTGCCAGCAGCCTACAGGCTAACACCGGGGAGCTGTTTTTT
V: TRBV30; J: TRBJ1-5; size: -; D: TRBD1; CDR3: CAWSSEDRANQPQHF; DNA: TGTGCCTGGAGCTCCGAGGACAGGGCAAATCAGCCCCAGCATTTT
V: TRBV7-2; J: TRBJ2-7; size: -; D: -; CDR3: CASSSHGGQGYEQYF; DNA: TGTGCCAGCAGCTCCCACGGGGGGCAGGGGTACGAGCAGTACTTC
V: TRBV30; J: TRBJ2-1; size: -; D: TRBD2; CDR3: CAWTSGKSSYNEQFF; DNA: TGTGCCTGGACTAGCGGAAAGAGCTCCTACAATGAGCAGTTCTTC
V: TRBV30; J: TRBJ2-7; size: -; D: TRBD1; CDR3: CAWRDRDEQYF; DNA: TGTGCCTGGAGGGACAGGGACGAGCAGTACTTC
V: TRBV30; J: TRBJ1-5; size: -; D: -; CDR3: CAWSVGAGQPQHF; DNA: TGTGCCTGGAGTGTAGGTGCGGGCCAGCCCCAGCATTTT
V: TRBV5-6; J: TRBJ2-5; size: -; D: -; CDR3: CASSLSGLGGETQYF; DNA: TGTGCCAGCAGCTTGAGTGGGTTGGGTGGAGAGACCCAGTACTTC
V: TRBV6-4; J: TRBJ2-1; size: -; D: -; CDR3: CASAPGGSYNEQFF; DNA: TGTGCCAGCGCCCCCGGGGGTAGCTACAATGAGCAGTTCTTC
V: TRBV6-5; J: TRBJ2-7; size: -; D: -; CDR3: CASSPTRGEQYF; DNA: TGTGCCAGCAGTCCTACTAGAGGCGAGCAGTACTTC
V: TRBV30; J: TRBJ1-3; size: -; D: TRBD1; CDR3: CAWAGQGIPGNTIYF; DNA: TGTGCCTGGGCAGGACAGGGGATTCCTGGAAACACCATATATTTT
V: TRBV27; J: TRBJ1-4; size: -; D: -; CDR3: CASSLRGPGEKLFF; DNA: TGTGCCAGCAGTTTACGGGGTCCCGGGGAAAAACTGTTTTTT
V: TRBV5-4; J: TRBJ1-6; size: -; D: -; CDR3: CASSYRDQGSPLHF; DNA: TGTGCCAGCAGCTACCGGGACCAAGGATCACCCCTCCACTTT
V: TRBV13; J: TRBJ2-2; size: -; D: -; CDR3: CASSPPTNTGELFF; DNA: TGTGCCAGCAGCCCTCCTACCAACACCGGGGAGCTGTTTTTT
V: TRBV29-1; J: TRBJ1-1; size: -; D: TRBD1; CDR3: CSVVGQGFTEAFF; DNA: TGCAGCGTCGTCGGACAGGGTTTCACTGAAGCTTTCTTT